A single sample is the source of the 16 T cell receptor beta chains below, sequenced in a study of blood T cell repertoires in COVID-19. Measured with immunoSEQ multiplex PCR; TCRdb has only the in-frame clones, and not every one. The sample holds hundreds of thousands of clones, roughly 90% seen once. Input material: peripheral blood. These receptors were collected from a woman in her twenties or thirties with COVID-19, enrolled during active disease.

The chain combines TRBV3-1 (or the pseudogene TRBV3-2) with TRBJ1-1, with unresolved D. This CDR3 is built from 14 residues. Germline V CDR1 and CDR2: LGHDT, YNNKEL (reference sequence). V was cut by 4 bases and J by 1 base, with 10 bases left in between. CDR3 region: CASSLATGNTEAFF. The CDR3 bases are TGTGCCAGCAGCCTAGCTACGGGGAACACTGAAGCTTTCTTT.

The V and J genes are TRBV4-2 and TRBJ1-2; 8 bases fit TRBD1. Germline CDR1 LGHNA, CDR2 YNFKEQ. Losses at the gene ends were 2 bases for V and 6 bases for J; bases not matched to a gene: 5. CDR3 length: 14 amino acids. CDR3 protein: CASSQPDRADGYTF. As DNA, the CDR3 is TGTGCCAGCAGCCAACCGGACAGGGCGGATGGCTACACCTTC.

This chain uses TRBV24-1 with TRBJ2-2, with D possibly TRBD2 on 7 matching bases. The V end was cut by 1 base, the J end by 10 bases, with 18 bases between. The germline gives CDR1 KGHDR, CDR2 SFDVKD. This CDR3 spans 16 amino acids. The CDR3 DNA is TGTGCCACCAGTGATTTAAGGCTGGGGGGGGGCGAGGAGCTGTTTTTT. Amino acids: CATSDLRLGGGEELFF.

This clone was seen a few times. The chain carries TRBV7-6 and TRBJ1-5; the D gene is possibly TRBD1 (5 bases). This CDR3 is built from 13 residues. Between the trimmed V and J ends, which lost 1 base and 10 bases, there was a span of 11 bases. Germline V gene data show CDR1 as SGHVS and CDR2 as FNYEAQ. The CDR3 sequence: CASSLVNRGPQHF. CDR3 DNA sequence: TGTGCCAGCAGCTTAGTTAATAGGGGTCCCCAGCATTTT.

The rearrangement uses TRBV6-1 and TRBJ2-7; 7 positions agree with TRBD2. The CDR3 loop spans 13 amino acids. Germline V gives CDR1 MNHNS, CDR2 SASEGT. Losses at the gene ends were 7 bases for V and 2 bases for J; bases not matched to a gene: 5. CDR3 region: CASNSGKAYEQYF. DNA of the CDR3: TGTGCCAGCAACAGCGGGAAAGCCTACGAGCAGTACTTC.

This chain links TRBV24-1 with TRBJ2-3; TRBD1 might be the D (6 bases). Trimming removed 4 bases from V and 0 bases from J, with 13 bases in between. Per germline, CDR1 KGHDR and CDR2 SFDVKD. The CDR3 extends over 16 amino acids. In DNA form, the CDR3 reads TGTGCCACCAGTGACACCGGGACAAGAAGCACAGATACGCAGTATTTT. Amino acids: CATSDTGTRSTDTQYF.

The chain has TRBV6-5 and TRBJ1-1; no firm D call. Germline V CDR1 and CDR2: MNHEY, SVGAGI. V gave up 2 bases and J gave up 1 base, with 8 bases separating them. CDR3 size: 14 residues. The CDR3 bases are TGTGCCAGCAGTTACGCGGGGTCGAACACTGAAGCTTTCTTT. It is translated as CASSYAGSNTEAFF.

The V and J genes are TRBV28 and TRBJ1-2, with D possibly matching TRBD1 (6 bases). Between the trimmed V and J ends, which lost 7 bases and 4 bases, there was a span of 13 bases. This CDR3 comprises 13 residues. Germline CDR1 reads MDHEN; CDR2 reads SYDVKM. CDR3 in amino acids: CASIPGDGYGYTF. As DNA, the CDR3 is TGTGCCAGCATTCCAGGGGATGGCTATGGCTACACCTTC.

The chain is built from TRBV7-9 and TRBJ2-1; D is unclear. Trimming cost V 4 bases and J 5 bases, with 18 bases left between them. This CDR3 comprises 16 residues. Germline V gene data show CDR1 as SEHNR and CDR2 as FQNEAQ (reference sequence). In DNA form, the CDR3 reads TGTGCCAGCAGCTCCTTGACTGAAACCTATCACAATGAGCAGTTCTTC. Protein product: CASSSLTETYHNEQFF.

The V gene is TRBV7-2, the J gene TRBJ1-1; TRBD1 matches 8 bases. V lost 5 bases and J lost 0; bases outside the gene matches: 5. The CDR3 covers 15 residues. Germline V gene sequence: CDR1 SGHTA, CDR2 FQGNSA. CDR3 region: CASSPRQGLNTEAFF. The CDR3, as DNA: TGTGCCAGCAGCCCCCGACAGGGGTTGAACACTGAAGCTTTCTTT.

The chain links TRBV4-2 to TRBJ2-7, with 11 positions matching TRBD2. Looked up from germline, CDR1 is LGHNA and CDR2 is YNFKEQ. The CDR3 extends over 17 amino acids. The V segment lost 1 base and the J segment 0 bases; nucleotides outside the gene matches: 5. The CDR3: CASSQGTGTSGSYEQYF. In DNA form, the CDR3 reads TGTGCCAGCAGCCAAGGAACTGGGACTAGCGGCTCCTACGAGCAGTACTTC.

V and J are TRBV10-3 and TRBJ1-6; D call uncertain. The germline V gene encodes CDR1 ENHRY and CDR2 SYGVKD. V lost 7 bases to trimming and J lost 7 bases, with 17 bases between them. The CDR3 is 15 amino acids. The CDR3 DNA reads TGTGCCATCACCCCGGGGAGCAGAGGGAATTCACCCCTCCACTTT. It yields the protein CAITPGSRGNSPLHF.

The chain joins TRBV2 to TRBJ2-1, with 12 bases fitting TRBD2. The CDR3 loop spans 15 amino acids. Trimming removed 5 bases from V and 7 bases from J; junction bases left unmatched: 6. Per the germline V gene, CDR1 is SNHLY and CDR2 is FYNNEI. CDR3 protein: CASSRTSGMFNEQFF. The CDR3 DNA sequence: TGTGCCAGCAGTAGGACTAGCGGGATGTTTAATGAGCAGTTCTTC.

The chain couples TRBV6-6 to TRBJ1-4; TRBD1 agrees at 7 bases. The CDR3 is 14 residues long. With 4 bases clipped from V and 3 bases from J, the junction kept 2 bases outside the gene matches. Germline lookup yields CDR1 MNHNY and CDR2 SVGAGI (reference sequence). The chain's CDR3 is CASSSTGSNEKLFF. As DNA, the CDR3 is TGTGCCAGCAGTTCGACAGGGTCTAATGAAAAACTGTTTTTT.

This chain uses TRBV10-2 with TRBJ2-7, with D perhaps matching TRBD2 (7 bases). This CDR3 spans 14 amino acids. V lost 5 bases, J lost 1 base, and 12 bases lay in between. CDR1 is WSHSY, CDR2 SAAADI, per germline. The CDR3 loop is CASSQAGQSYEQYF. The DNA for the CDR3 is TGCGCCAGCAGTCAAGCGGGACAATCCTACGAGCAGTACTTC.

The CDR3 protein is CASSQDSHASGSYNEQFF. The DNA of the CDR3 is TGTGCCAGCAGCCAAGACTCCCACGCTAGCGGATCCTACAATGAGCAGTTCTTC. This chain links TRBV3-1 (or the pseudogene TRBV3-2) with TRBJ2-1, with TRBD2 matching over 7 bases. Losses at the gene ends were 0 bases for V and 1 base for J; bases not matched to a gene: 9. Germline V CDR1 and CDR2: LGHDT, YNNKEL (reference sequence). The CDR3 is made up of 18 amino acids.